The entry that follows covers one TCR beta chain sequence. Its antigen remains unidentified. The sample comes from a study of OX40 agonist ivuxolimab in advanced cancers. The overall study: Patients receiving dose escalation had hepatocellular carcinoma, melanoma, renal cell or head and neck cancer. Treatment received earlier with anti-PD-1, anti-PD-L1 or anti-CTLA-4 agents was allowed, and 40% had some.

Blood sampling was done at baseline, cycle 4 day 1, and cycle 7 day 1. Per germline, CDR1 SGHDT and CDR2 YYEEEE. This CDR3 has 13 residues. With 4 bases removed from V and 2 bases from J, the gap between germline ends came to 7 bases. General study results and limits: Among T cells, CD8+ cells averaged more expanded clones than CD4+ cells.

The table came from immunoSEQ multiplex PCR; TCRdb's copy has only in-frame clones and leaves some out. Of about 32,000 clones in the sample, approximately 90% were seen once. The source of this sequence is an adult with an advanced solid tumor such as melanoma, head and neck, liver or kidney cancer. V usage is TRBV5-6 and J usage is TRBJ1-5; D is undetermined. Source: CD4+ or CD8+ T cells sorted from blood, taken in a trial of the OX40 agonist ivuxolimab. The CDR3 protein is CASSLMGNQPQHF. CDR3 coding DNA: TGTGCCAGCAGCCTAATGGGCAATCAGCCCCAGCATTTT.